This T cell receptor beta chain was documented in a study of pediatric ulcerative colitis. Findings and caveats of the study: All ulcerative colitis patients, but no controls, carried a couple of rectal clonotypes.

During colonoscopy, one to two rectal pinch biopsies were collected. Controls had normal endoscopy and no IBD diagnosis within a year. Notes on this clone: Its antigen is not known.

From germline, CDR1 is SGHRS and CDR2 YFSETQ. V was shortened by 1 base and J by 7 bases, with 14 bases between the two germline ends. The CDR3 extends over 15 amino acids. The table came from immunoSEQ multiplex PCR; TCRdb's copy has only in-frame clones and leaves some out. This table holds some 15,000 clones, 70% to 80% found once. The chain recombines TRBV5-1 with TRBJ1-4; unclear D gene. The material sequenced was gut tissue. This TCR was sampled from a boy under 18 who was a control in a study of pediatric ulcerative colitis. CDR3 in amino acids: CASSLSQTGGEKLFF. For the CDR3, the DNA is TGCGCCAGCAGCTTGAGCCAAACCGGTGGTGAAAAACTGTTTTTT.